This entry lists 26 T cell receptor beta chains sequenced from one sample in a study of blood T cell repertoires in COVID-19. Assay used: immunoSEQ multiplex PCR; TCRdb lists only in-frame clones, some missing. This sample has a few hundred thousand clones, with 70% to 90% found just once. The specimen sequenced was PBMCs or T cells enriched from blood (not recorded which). The receptors shown here come from a woman aged 40 to 50 who had recovered from COVID-19.

This rearrangement joins TRBV7-3 to TRBJ1-1, with 9 bases matching TRBD1. V dropped 5 bases and J dropped 6; count of bases not matched to a gene: 10. Germline CDR1 SGHTA, CDR2 FQGTGA. The CDR3 extends over 15 amino acids. The CDR3 DNA reads as TGTGCCAGCAGCCGGACCGGGACAGGGACCTCTGAAGCTTTCTTT. It translates to CASSRTGTGTSEAFF. Full variable domain (remainder filled in from reference TRBV7-3 and TRBJ1-1): GAGVSQTPSNKVTEKGKYVELRCDPISGHTALYWYRQSLGQGPEFLIYFQGTGAADDSGLPNDRFFAVRPEGSVSTLKIQRTERGDSAVYLCASSRTGTGTSEAFFGQGTRLTVV.

The V gene is TRBV18, the J gene TRBJ2-1, with TRBD1 as a possible D gene (5 bases). The CDR3 runs 12 residues. The germline V and J ends were trimmed by 5 bases and 6 bases, with 8 bases remaining between them. The germline CDR1 and CDR2 sequences are KGHSH and LQKENI. The CDR3 DNA reads as TGTGCCAGCTCAGCCCAGGGCAATGAGCAGTTCTTC. Its protein product is CASSAQGNEQFF.

This rearrangement joins TRBV9 to TRBJ1-2; 11 bases fit TRBD1. The CDR3 length is 16 residues. V shed 2 bases, J shed 2 bases, and the junction held 5 bases outside the gene matches. The germline CDR1 and CDR2 sequences are SGDLS and YYNGEE. CDR3 in DNA: TGTGCCAGCAGCGTCGGGACAGGGGGAATAAACTATGGCTACACCTTC. This gives the protein CASSVGTGGINYGYTF.

The chain recombines TRBV19 with TRBJ1-2; D perhaps matches TRBD1 (5 bases). The length of the CDR3 is 13 residues. V was pared by 6 bases and J by 8 bases, with 16 bases between. Germline V gene data show CDR1 as LNHDA and CDR2 as SQIVND (reference sequence). CDR3 loop: CASSTTVAIGYTF. The CDR3 DNA sequence: TGTGCCAGTAGCACGACAGTGGCTATCGGCTACACCTTC.

In its sample, this clone was seen once. J is TRBJ2-2 and V is TRBV11-3; weak D call: TRBD2 (6 bases). This CDR3 is built from 15 residues. CDR1 and CDR2 (germline): SGHNT, YENEEA. Between the trimmed V and J ends, which lost 4 bases and 0 bases, there was a span of 9 bases. CDR3 sequence: CASSSGEANTGELFF. CDR3 in DNA: TGTGCCAGCAGCTCGGGAGAAGCGAACACCGGGGAGCTGTTTTTT.

This clone was picked up a small number of times. The chain is built from TRBV24-1 and TRBJ2-3; TRBD2 aligns across 10 bases. The germline V gene has CDR1 KGHDR and CDR2 SFDVKD. V was clipped by 5 bases and J by 4 bases; unmatched bases: 8. The CDR3 is made up of 16 amino acids. The CDR3 coding sequence is TGTGCCACCAGTGCAAGCGGGAGGGAGGGGCCAGATACGCAGTATTTT. It codes for CATSASGREGPDTQYF.

CDR3 region: CASSLSRAFGDEQYF. CDR3 nucleotides: TGTGCCAGCAGTTTATCCAGGGCGTTTGGGGACGAGCAGTACTTC. J is TRBJ2-7 and V is TRBV27; D perhaps matches TRBD1 (5 bases). This CDR3 is built from 15 residues. Looked up from germline, CDR1 is MNHEY and CDR2 is SMNVEV (reference sequence). The V end was cut by 0 bases, the J end by 5 bases, with 14 bases between.

This clone came up a few times. The chain employs TRBV11-2 and TRBJ1-5, with D tentatively TRBD1 (5 bases). The CDR3 runs to 15 residues. CDR1 is SGHAT, CDR2 FQNNGV, per germline. Deletions cut 0 bases from V and 2 bases from J, with 8 bases between. The chain's CDR3 is CASSLDTGGNQPQHF. The CDR3 DNA reads TGTGCCAGCAGCTTAGATACAGGAGGCAATCAGCCCCAGCATTTT.

The J gene is TRBJ1-1, the V gene TRBV6-1; unclear D gene. Looked up from germline, CDR1 is MNHNS and CDR2 is SASEGT. V lost 1 base and J lost 5, with 8 bases in between. The CDR3 sequence is 13 residues long. The CDR3 loop is CASSEDGRTEAFF. Written as DNA, the CDR3 is TGTGCCAGCAGTGAAGATGGGAGAACTGAAGCTTTCTTT.

The chain combines TRBV7-2 with TRBJ2-1, with TRBD1 matching 7 bases. This CDR3 region has 13 residues. Germline-derived CDR1 and CDR2 are SGHTA and FQGNSA. The ends lost 10 bases at V and 3 bases at J; junction bases unmatched: 6. The CDR3 DNA reads TGTGCCACCTCGACAGGGTACTACAATGAGCAGTTCTTC. It encodes CATSTGYYNEQFF.

The chain joins TRBV4-1 to TRBJ1-3; D gene ambiguous. CDR1 and CDR2 from the germline V gene are MGHRA and YSYEKL. The CDR3 contains 15 residues. V lost 1 base and J lost 1, with 8 bases in between. Here the CDR3 reads CASSQGGGSGNTIYF. The CDR3 region has the DNA TGCGCCAGCAGCCAAGGGGGAGGATCTGGAAACACCATATATTTT.

The chain carries TRBV3-1 (or the pseudogene TRBV3-2) and TRBJ2-7, with 7 bases identical to TRBD2. V trimming: 3 bases; J trimming: 5 bases; junction bases outside the gene matches: 1. Germline V gene sequence: CDR1 LGHDT, CDR2 YNNKEL (reference sequence). This CDR3 is 12 amino acids long. The CDR3 bases are TGTGCCAGCAGCCACGGGGGGAACGAGCAGTACTTC. Amino acid sequence: CASSHGGNEQYF.

The V gene is TRBV9, the J gene TRBJ2-3; possible D gene TRBD1, 5 bases. V gave up 2 bases and J gave up 10 bases, with 11 bases separating them. CDR1 is SGDLS, CDR2 YYNGEE, per germline. This CDR3 contains 12 residues. CDR3: CASSVDSGSQYF. The CDR3 DNA reads TGTGCCAGCAGCGTTGACAGTGGTTCGCAGTATTTT.

This chain uses TRBV5-1 with TRBJ1-2; 11 bases agree with TRBD1. This CDR3 has 15 residues. Germline V gene data show CDR1 as SGHRS and CDR2 as YFSETQ. The trim removed 4 bases at V and 7 bases at J, leaving 9 bases unmatched. CDR3 sequence reads: CASSQVGQGAAGYTF. CDR3 nucleotide sequence: TGCGCCAGCAGCCAGGTCGGACAGGGGGCGGCTGGCTACACCTTC.

V gene TRBV7-6 combines with J gene TRBJ1-6; TRBD1 matches 8 bases. After removal of 0 bases from V and 8 bases from J, the junction contained 6 bases not matched to a gene. CDR1 and CDR2 from the germline V gene are SGHVS and FNYEAQ. There are 16 residues in the CDR3. The CDR3 DNA reads TGTGCCAGCAGCTTAGCCGATGGGACAGGATATTCACCCCTCCACTTT. Its translation: CASSLADGTGYSPLHF.

The V and J genes are TRBV29-1 and TRBJ2-1; 10 positions agree with TRBD1. Germline V gene data show CDR1 as SQVTM and CDR2 as ANQGSEA. This CDR3 contains 11 residues. V shed 7 bases, J shed 7 bases, and the junction held 1 base outside the gene matches. In DNA, the CDR3 is TGCAGCGCGGACAGGGGGAATGAGCAGTTCTTC. Residues: CSADRGNEQFF.

V and J are TRBV4-1 and TRBJ1-1; D remains unclear. V shed 2 bases and J shed 12 bases, with 13 bases lying between them. Germline CDR1 reads MGHRA; CDR2 reads YSYEKL. CDR3 size: 12 residues. The CDR3 reads CASSQKQPGSFF. The CDR3 nucleotides are TGCGCCAGCAGCCAAAAGCAACCTGGTTCTTTCTTT.

The rearrangement uses TRBV2 and TRBJ2-1; 9 nucleotides align to TRBD1. Germline V CDR1 and CDR2: SNHLY, FYNNEI. CDR3 size: 21 residues. Trimming took 4 bases from V and 0 from J; bases not matched to a gene: 19. The DNA for the CDR3 is TGTGCCAGCAGTGGGAGGACAGGGGAGGTAATAGCGCCGAGCTCCTACAATGAGCAGTTCTTC. Encoded protein: CASSGRTGEVIAPSSYNEQFF. The variable domain in full, with the rest retrieved from reference TRBV2 and TRBJ2-1, is EPEVTQTPSHQVTQMGQEVILRCVPISNHLYFYWYRQILGQKVEFLVSFYNNEISEKSEIFDDQFSVERPDGSNFTLKIRSTKLEDSAMYFCASSGRTGEVIAPSSYNEQFFGPGTRLTVL.

The chain links TRBV20-1 to TRBJ2-1, with 12 bases matching TRBD2. The ends lost 3 bases at V and 3 bases at J; junction bases unmatched: 6. CDR1 is DFQATT, CDR2 SNEGSKA, per germline (reference sequence). The CDR3 totals 16 residues. The CDR3 here is CSASHPTSGGYNEQFF. CDR3 bases: TGCAGTGCTAGTCACCCGACTAGCGGGGGCTACAATGAGCAGTTCTTC.

This chain joins TRBV11-3 and TRBJ2-1; 8 bases map to TRBD1. The CDR3 sequence is 18 residues long. The ends lost 1 base at V and 2 bases at J; junction bases unmatched: 10. Germline values: CDR1 SGHNT, CDR2 YENEEA. The CDR3 region has the DNA TGTGCCAGCAGCTTAGGGACAGGGCGAGCCACGGCCTACAATGAGCAGTTCTTC. Protein sequence: CASSLGTGRATAYNEQFF.

This clone has a single count. The gene calls are TRBV20-1 and TRBJ1-6; no firm D call. Germline CDR1 reads DFQATT; CDR2 reads SNEGSKA (reference sequence). V lost 3 bases to trimming and J lost 13 bases, with 19 bases between them. The CDR3 consists of 14 residues. In DNA form, the CDR3 reads TGCAGTGCTAGTTTTGCAGGTGTAATCTCGCCCCTCCACTTT. It encodes CSASFAGVISPLHF.

The genes are TRBV6-7 and TRBJ2-7, with 8 positions matching TRBD2. TRBV6-7 falls under the ORF class, with uncertain function. The CDR3 has 17 residues. With 2 bases clipped from V and 3 bases from J, the junction kept 12 bases outside the gene matches. The CDR3, as DNA: TGTGCCAGCAGTTACCCCCTCCGGGAGGGCCCCCACTACGAGCAGTACTTC. It specifies CASSYPLREGPHYEQYF.

In the case of this clone: A junction end diverges from the germline sequence, so it may reflect a read error. The V and J genes are TRBV7-7 and TRBJ2-5, with 12 bases that match TRBD2. Germline assignment: CDR1 SSHAT and CDR2 FNYEAQ (reference sequence). The CDR3 runs 16 residues. DNA for the CDR3: TGTGCTAGCAGCTCTGGACTAGCGGGACGACAAGAGACCCAGTACTTC. This codes for CASSSGLAGRQETQYF.

This clone has just a few counts. This chain links TRBV4-2 with TRBJ2-7; 8 nucleotides match TRBD1. This CDR3 is 14 amino acids long. Germline lookup yields CDR1 LGHNA and CDR2 YNFKEQ. V was pared by 1 base and J by 6 bases, with 5 bases of the junction left unmatched. Written as DNA, the CDR3 is TGTGCCAGCAGCCAAGTGGCAGGGGGCCTCGAGCAGTACTTC. As protein: CASSQVAGGLEQYF.

This chain joins TRBV11-2 and TRBJ2-1, with 13 bases fitting TRBD2. The length of the CDR3 is 15 residues. Germline CDR1 reads SGHAT; CDR2 reads FQNNGV. Trimming took 6 bases from V and 7 from J; bases not matched to a gene: 6. The CDR3 loop reads CASSPTSGRGNEQFF. CDR3 bases: TGTGCCAGCAGTCCTACTAGCGGGAGGGGGAATGAGCAGTTCTTC.

V and J are TRBV19 and TRBJ1-1, with D possibly TRBD1 on 6 matching bases. V shed 0 bases and J shed 5 bases, with 10 bases lying between them. Germline assignment: CDR1 LNHDA and CDR2 SQIVND (reference sequence). The CDR3 extends over 14 amino acids. DNA for the CDR3: TGTGCCAGTAGTATAGATAACAGGGTAACTGAAGCTTTCTTT. Its translation: CASSIDNRVTEAFF.